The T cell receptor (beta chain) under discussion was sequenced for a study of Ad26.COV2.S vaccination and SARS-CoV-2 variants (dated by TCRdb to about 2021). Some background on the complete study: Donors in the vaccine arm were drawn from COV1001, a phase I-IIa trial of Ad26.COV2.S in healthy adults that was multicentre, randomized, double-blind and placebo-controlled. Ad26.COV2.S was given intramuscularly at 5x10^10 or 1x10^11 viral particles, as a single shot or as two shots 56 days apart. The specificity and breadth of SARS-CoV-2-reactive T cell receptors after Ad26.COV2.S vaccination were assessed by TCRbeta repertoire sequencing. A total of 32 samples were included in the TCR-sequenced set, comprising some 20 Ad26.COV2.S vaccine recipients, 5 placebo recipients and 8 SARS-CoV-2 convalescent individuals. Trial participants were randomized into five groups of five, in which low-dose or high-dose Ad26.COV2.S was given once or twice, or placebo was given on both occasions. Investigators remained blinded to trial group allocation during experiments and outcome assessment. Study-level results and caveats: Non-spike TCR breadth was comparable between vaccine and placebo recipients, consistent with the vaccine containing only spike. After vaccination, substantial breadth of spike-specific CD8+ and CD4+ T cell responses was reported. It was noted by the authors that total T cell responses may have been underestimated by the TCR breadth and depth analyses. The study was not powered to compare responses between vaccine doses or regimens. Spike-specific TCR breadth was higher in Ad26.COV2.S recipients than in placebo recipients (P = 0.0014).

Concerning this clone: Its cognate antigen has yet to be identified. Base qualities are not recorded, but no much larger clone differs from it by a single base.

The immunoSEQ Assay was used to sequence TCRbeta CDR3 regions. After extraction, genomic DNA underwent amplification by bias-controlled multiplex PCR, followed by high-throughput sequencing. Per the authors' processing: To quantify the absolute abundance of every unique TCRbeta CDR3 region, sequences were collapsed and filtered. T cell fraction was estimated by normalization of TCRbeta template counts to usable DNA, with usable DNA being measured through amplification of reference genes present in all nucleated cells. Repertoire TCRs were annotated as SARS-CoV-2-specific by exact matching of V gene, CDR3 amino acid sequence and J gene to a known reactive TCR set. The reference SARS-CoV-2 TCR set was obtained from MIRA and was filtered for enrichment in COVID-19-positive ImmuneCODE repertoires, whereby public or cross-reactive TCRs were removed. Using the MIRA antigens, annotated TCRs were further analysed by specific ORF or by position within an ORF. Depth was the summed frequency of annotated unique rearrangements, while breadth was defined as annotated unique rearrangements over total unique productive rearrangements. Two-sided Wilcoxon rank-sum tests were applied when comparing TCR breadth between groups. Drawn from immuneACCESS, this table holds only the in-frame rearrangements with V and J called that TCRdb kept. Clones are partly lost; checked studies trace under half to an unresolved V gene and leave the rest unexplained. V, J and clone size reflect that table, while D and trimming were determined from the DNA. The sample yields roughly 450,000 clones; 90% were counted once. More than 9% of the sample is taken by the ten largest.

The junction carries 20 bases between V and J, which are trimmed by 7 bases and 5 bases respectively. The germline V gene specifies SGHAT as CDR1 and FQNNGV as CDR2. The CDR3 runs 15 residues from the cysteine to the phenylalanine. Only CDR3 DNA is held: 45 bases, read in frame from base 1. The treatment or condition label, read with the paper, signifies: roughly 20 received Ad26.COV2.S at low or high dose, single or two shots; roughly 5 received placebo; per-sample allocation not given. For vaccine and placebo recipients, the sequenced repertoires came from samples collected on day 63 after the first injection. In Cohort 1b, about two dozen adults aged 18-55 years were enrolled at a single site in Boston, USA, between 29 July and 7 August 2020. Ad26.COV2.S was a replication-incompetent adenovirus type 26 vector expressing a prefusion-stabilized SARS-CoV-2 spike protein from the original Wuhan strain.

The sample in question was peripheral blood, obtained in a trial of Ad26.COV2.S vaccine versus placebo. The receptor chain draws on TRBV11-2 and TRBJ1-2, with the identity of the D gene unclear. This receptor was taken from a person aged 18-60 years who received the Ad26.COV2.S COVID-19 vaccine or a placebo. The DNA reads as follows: TGTGCCAGCAACCAGCTTAGAAATTTGTATTATGGCTACACCTTC. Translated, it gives CASNQLRNLYYGYTF.